This TCR beta chain was captured in a study of STAT5B mutations in CD4+ large granular lymphocyte leukemia (dated by TCRdb to between 2021 and 2024). Regarding the study in general: Among healthy controls, the CDR3 'QG' motif was associated with a particular HLA allele. The purity of purified fractions was confirmed by flow cytometry on FACSCanto II or FACSVerse to exceed 95% among lymphocytes. The study compared the TCRbeta repertoires of patients with CD4+ T-cell large granular lymphocyte leukemia against those of healthy blood donors. General conclusions and limits of the study: Main leukemic clonotypes were private to each patient, although about a quarter of the main leukemic clonotypes were found at low frequency in the non-leukemic repertoires of other patients. TRBV06-family usage was enriched among the top patient clones (8/27) compared with healthy controls (2/35). CD4-sorted patient repertoires appeared more clonal than healthy CD4+ repertoires, and this difference persisted after removing the putative leukemic clones. The data were not HLA-matched, and the higher clonality in CD4+ T-LGLL than in CD8+ T-LGLL could be due to the relatively small sample size.

Remarks on this clone: Its antigen has not been determined. The input lacks base qualities; no much larger clone sits a single base away.

The healthy control group was made up of roughly 34 blood donors, and the Finnish Red Cross blood service supplied their buffy coats. All TCR-sequenced material derived from peripheral blood: patient blood samples and healthy donor buffy coats. Peripheral blood mononuclear cells were isolated by Ficoll-Hypaque gradient centrifugation. Magnetic purification was used to isolate CD4+ cells from the buffy coats of the healthy controls. The Gentra Puregene Cell and Tissue kit was used for genomic DNA extraction, and quantification was performed on a Qubit 2.0 fluorometer. From V the trimming removes 4 bases and from J it removes 4 bases, while the gene matches leave 7 bases of the junction unaccounted for. The CDR3 spans 15 residues, from the cysteine through the phenylalanine. Only the CDR3 DNA stays, 45 bases, in frame from base 1. Sequences SGHRS (CDR1) and YFSETQ (CDR2) are obtained from the germline V gene.

TCRbeta rearrangements were sequenced from genomic DNA using the immunoSEQ assay at survey resolution. The study's own analysis went as follows. In the TCR sequencing data, the lowest productive clonotype frequency that could be detected was 2.59 x 10-5. Analyses included only productive TCRbeta rearrangements, meaning complete and in-frame sequences. Clonality for each sample was calculated as Simpson clonality in the immunoSEQ Analyzer version 3.0. Clones were categorized by frequency as very rare, small, medium, large (1-20%) or hyperexpanded (>20%). Generation probabilities were estimated with OLGA 1.2.3, V-gene circos plots were generated with VDJtools, specificities were searched for in VDJdb, and CDR3 motifs were identified with GLIPH. TCRdb obtained this table from immuneACCESS and retained in-frame rearrangements with V and J assigned. These tables miss some clones; where compared with another copy, unresolved V genes account for less than half of the shortfall, and the remainder is unexplained. V, J and clone size are those of that table, while D and trimming were read from the DNA. Present in this sample are around 31,000 clones, around 74% of which were seen just once. The top ten clones comprise 1.1% of the sample.

Recombination joined TRBV5-1 with TRBJ1-5, and TRBD1 matches 8 of the central bases. Sequencing used CD4+ T cells from blood buffy coats. The receptor comes from a human donor in good health. CDR3 protein: CASSLTGDRNQPQHF. In nucleotide form, the sequence is TGCGCCAGCAGCCTGACAGGGGATAGGAATCAGCCCCAGCATTTT.